The sequence of this TCR beta chain was determined in a study of cytomegalovirus exposure and HLA in healthy donors. Primers included in the PCR were 60 Vbeta and 13 Jbeta primers. Produced via immunoSEQ multiplex PCR; TCRdb's table is partial and in-frame only. The profile shows under 200,000 clones, over 60% of them singletons. V shed 0 bases, J shed 5 bases, and the junction held 7 bases outside the gene matches. There are 15 residues in the CDR3. CDR1 SGDLS and CDR2 YYNGEE come from the germline V gene. The chain uses TRBV9 and TRBJ2-5; 7 bases are shared with TRBD2. This sequence originates from a woman aged 45-59 years in good health and CMV-seronegative. The specimen sequenced was PBMCs. CDR3 loop: CASSVEVGRQETQYF. Written as DNA, the CDR3 is TGTGCCAGCAGCGTAGAGGTCGGGAGGCAGGAGACCCAGTACTTC. Using reference TRBV9 and TRBJ2-5 for the parts outside the CDR3, the full variable domain is DSGVTQTPKHLITATGQRVTLRCSPRSGDLSVYWYQQSLDQGLQFLIQYYNGEERAKGNILERFSAQQFPDLHSELNLSSLELGDSALYFCASSVEVGRQETQYFGPGTRLLVL.